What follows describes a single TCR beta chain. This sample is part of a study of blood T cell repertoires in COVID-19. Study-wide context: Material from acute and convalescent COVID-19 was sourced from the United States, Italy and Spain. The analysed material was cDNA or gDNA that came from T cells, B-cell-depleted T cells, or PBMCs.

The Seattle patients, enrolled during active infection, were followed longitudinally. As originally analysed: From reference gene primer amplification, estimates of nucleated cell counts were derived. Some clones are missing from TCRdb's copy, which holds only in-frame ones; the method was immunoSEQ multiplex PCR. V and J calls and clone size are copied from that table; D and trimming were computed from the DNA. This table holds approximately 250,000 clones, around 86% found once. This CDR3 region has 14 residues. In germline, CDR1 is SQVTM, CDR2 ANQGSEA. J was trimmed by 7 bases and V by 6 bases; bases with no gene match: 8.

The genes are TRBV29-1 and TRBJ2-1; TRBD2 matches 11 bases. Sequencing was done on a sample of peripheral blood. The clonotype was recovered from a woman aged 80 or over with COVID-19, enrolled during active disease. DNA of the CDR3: TGCAGCGTGACCCCGGGACTAGCGGTTAATGAGCAGTTCTTC. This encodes CSVTPGLAVNEQFF.